The clone carrying this TCR beta chain showed up just a few times. The antigen remains undetermined. The PCR employed 60 Vbeta primers together with 13 Jbeta primers. Here immunoSEQ multiplex PCR was the method, and the copy in TCRdb shows in-frame clones only, minus some. The sample records approximately 150,000 clones, 60% to 70% being singletons. This cohort consisted of healthy bone marrow donors. The data were taken from a study of cytomegalovirus exposure and HLA in healthy donors. Germline V gene lookup returns CDR1 SSHAT and CDR2 FNYEAQ (reference sequence). Trimming at V came to 5 bases and at J to 8 bases, leaving 7 bases not matched to a gene. The CDR3 sequence is 15 residues long. Findings of the study overall: Another analysis was done later, and it associated over 15,000 TCR beta sequences with HLA alleles at 0.05 false discovery rate. Later on, an analysis found that several of the most significant clusters appeared to be linked to common viral pathogens, which included parvovirus B19.

The genes are TRBV7-7 and TRBJ2-2; 11 bases are shared with TRBD2. This TCR was recovered from a woman aged 55-70 years in good health and CMV-seropositive. The sample was PBMCs. The CDR3 sequence is CASSPYTSGRGELFF. The CDR3 DNA reads TGTGCCAGCAGCCCCTATACTAGCGGGAGAGGGGAGCTGTTTTTT. Looking up the rest from reference TRBV7-7 and TRBJ2-2 gives the full variable domain: GAGVSQSPRYKVTKRGQDVTLRCDPISSHATLYWYQQALGQGPEFLTYFNYEAQPDKSGLPSDRFSAERPEGSISTLTIQRTEQRDSAMYRCASSPYTSGRGELFFGEGSRLTVL.